The 30 T cell receptor beta chains reported below all come from one sample, sequenced in a study of blood T cell repertoires in COVID-19. Here immunoSEQ multiplex PCR was the method, and the copy in TCRdb shows in-frame clones only, minus some. Counted here are tens of thousands of clones, about nine tenths occurring once; the ten biggest clones make up less than 7.5%. The sample taken for sequencing was peripheral blood. These receptors were taken from a woman older than 75 with active COVID-19.

The chain couples TRBV7-2 to TRBJ1-2; TRBD1 agrees at 8 bases. V dropped 3 bases and J dropped 2; count of bases not matched to a gene: 5. CDR3 length: 15 amino acids. Looked up from germline, CDR1 is SGHTA and CDR2 is FQGNSA. The CDR3 loop reads CASSFNRGGNYGYTF. The CDR3, as DNA: TGTGCCAGCAGCTTTAACAGGGGGGGAAACTATGGCTACACCTTC.

The chain links TRBV6-5 to TRBJ2-1; tentatively, D is TRBD2 (6 bases). The V end lost 0 bases, the J end lost 6 bases, and 15 bases lay between the germline ends. The CDR3 is 16 amino acids. Germline assignment: CDR1 MNHEY and CDR2 SVGAGI. CDR3 amino acids: CASSYSLGGARNEQFF. Here the CDR3 DNA reads TGTGCCAGCAGTTACTCTCTAGGCGGGGCTCGCAATGAGCAGTTCTTC.

The chain carries TRBV7-2 and TRBJ2-2, with TRBD1 as a possible D gene (5 bases). Trimming stripped 0 bases from V and 3 bases from J, with 8 bases between. This CDR3 region has 15 residues. CDR1 and CDR2 (germline): SGHTA, FQGNSA. Here the CDR3 DNA reads TGTGCCAGCAGCTTAGCGTGGGGCGACACCGGGGAGCTGTTTTTT. Amino acids: CASSLAWGDTGELFF. The full variable domain, in which reference TRBV7-2 and TRBJ2-2 provide the parts outside the CDR3, is GAGVSQSPSNKVTEKGKDVELRCDPISGHTALYWYRQSLGQGLEFLIYFQGNSAPDKSGLPSDRFSAERTGGSVSTLTIQRTQQEDSAVYLCASSLAWGDTGELFFGEGSRLTVL.

V and J are TRBV19 and TRBJ2-3, with 7 bases aligning to TRBD2. Germline V lookup: CDR1 LNHDA, CDR2 SQIVND (reference sequence). The length of the CDR3 is 15 residues. The trim removed 6 bases at V and 6 bases at J, leaving 12 bases unmatched. CDR3 coding DNA: TGTGCCAGTAGCGCAACCGGGACTACCGTGGATACGCAGTATTTT. This sequence encodes CASSATGTTVDTQYF.

The chain carries TRBV4-3 and TRBJ2-7; no clear D. The V gene's germline CDR1 is LGHNA and CDR2 YSLEER. This CDR3 region has 14 residues. With 0 bases removed from V and 4 bases from J, the gap between germline ends came to 10 bases. CDR3 sequence: CASSQDFGTYEQYF. The CDR3 nucleotides are TGCGCCAGCAGCCAAGATTTTGGCACATACGAGCAGTACTTC.

The chain joins TRBV3-1 (or the pseudogene TRBV3-2) to TRBJ2-1, with D hard to call. Germline V gene sequence: CDR1 LGHDT, CDR2 YNNKEL (reference sequence). V lost 1 base to trimming and J lost 15 bases, with 13 bases between them. The CDR3 has 12 amino acids. CDR3 loop: CASSQGSSPRFF. DNA for the CDR3: TGTGCCAGCAGCCAAGGTTCCTCCCCTCGGTTCTTC.

This clone was found once. The chain combines TRBV18 with TRBJ2-7; 8 bases map to TRBD1. Looked up from germline, CDR1 is KGHSH and CDR2 is LQKENI. After removal of 3 bases from V and 3 bases from J, the junction contained 4 bases not matched to a gene. There are 14 residues in the CDR3. DNA for the CDR3: TGTGCCAGCTCACCCCGGACAGGGAGCTACGAGCAGTACTTC. It codes for CASSPRTGSYEQYF.

This rearrangement joins TRBV28 to TRBJ1-6, with a possible D match to TRBD1 (5 bases). The germline V gene has CDR1 MDHEN and CDR2 SYDVKM. The CDR3 length is 14 residues. V dropped 5 bases and J dropped 8 bases, with 13 bases sitting between them. The DNA of the CDR3 is TGTGCCAGCAGTCGGGCGGGGGGGGATTCACCCCTCCACTTT. Protein sequence: CASSRAGGDSPLHF.

This clone was counted only a few times. This chain links TRBV27 with TRBJ2-7; unclear D gene. Trimming left V 5 bases short and J 4 bases short, with 9 bases between. This CDR3 comprises 12 residues. Germline V lookup: CDR1 MNHEY, CDR2 SMNVEV (reference sequence). The CDR3 here is CASSHLGYEQYF. DNA for the CDR3: TGTGCCAGCAGTCATCTAGGTTACGAGCAGTACTTC.

The chain joins TRBV7-7 to TRBJ2-5; no clear D. V dropped 0 bases and J dropped 5 bases, with 7 bases sitting between them. The CDR3 is 13 residues long. Germline CDR1 reads SSHAT; CDR2 reads FNYEAQ (reference sequence). The CDR3 loop is CASSLARQETQYF. In DNA form, the CDR3 reads TGTGCCAGCAGCTTAGCCAGGCAGGAGACCCAGTACTTC.

CDR3 in amino acids: CASSLNRAGSTQYF. In nucleotides, the CDR3 is TGTGCCAGCAGCTTAAACAGGGCAGGGAGTACGCAGTATTTT. J is TRBJ2-3 and V is TRBV7-2; tentatively, D is TRBD1 (6 bases). The germline gives CDR1 SGHTA, CDR2 FQGNSA. The CDR3 totals 14 residues. The V end lost 2 bases, the J end lost 8 bases, and 14 bases lay between the germline ends.

This rearrangement joins TRBV5-4 to TRBJ2-5; 8 bases match TRBD2. The V gene's germline CDR1 is SGHNT and CDR2 YYREEE (reference sequence). The J segment lost 5 bases and the V segment lost 4 bases, leaving 7 bases of the junction unmatched. CDR3 size: 14 residues. The CDR3 bases are TGTGCCAGCAGCCCGGGACTAGAAATGGAGACCCAGTACTTC. It yields the protein CASSPGLEMETQYF. Filled out from reference TRBV5-4 and TRBJ2-5, the complete variable domain reads ETGVTQSPTHLIKTRGQQVTLRCSSQSGHNTVSWYQQALGQGPQFIFQYYREEENGRGNFPPRFSGLQFPNYSSELNVNALELDDSALYLCASSPGLEMETQYFGPGTRLLVL.

V gene TRBV9 combines with J gene TRBJ2-7; 9 bases line up with TRBD1. The CDR3 has 14 amino acids. V shed 4 bases and J 2 bases; nucleotides not matched to a gene: 4. Germline V gene data show CDR1 as SGDLS and CDR2 as YYNGEE. DNA of the CDR3: TGTGCCAGCAGCTTGGGACAGGGCCCCTACGAGCAGTACTTC. Residues: CASSLGQGPYEQYF.

This sequence joins TRBV6-6 and TRBJ2-3; possible D gene TRBD1, 5 bases. Germline loops: CDR1 MNHNY, CDR2 SVGAGI (reference sequence). The CDR3 covers 16 residues. V lost 2 bases, J lost 4 bases, and 16 bases lay in between. CDR3 sequence (DNA): TGTGCCAGCAGTTACCCGGCCAGGGATAGCCCAGATACGCAGTATTTT. Protein product: CASSYPARDSPDTQYF.

CDR3 DNA sequence: TGTGCCAGCAGCGGGAGGGACGGTCGCAATCAGCCCCAGCATTTT. Translated, it gives CASSGRDGRNQPQHF. V and J are TRBV7-8 and TRBJ1-5; D may be TRBD1 (5 bases). CDR3 length: 15 residues. The V end was cut by 5 bases, the J end by 2 bases, with 13 bases between. Germline values: CDR1 SGHVS, CDR2 FQNEAQ.

The chain recombines TRBV5-6 with TRBJ1-2; 9 bases are shared with TRBD1. V lost 4 bases, J lost 5 bases, and 12 bases stayed unmatched. Germline V lookup: CDR1 SGHDT, CDR2 YYEEEE. The CDR3 is made up of 16 amino acids. The CDR3 nucleotides read TGTGCCAGCAGCACAAACTCCGGGACAGGGTTTTATGGCTACACCTTC. This sequence encodes CASSTNSGTGFYGYTF.

The sample holds a few counts of this clone. The chain employs TRBV27 and TRBJ2-7; 13 bases are a match to TRBD2. The CDR3 is 16 residues long. The V gene end was trimmed by 1 base and the J gene end by 6 bases; junction bases not matched to a gene: 6. Germline assignment: CDR1 MNHEY and CDR2 SMNVEV (reference sequence). The DNA for the CDR3 is TGTGCCAGCAGTTTATTACTAGCGGGAGGGCCGAGCGAGCAGTACTTC. This gives the protein CASSLLLAGGPSEQYF.

V and J are TRBV7-3 and TRBJ2-2; TRBD1 matches at 9 bases. Looked up from germline, CDR1 is SGHTA and CDR2 is FQGTGA. This CDR3 has 18 amino acids. The V and J ends lost 4 bases and 0 bases, in that order; junction bases with no gene match: 9. Here the CDR3 reads CASSSAGTGSPNTGELFF. The CDR3 DNA is TGTGCCAGCAGCTCGGCCGGGACAGGGAGTCCGAACACCGGGGAGCTGTTTTTT.

The chain recombines TRBV7-9 with TRBJ2-6, with 7 positions matching TRBD1. The germline gives CDR1 SEHNR, CDR2 FQNEAQ (reference sequence). The ends lost 2 bases at V and 4 bases at J; junction bases unmatched: 5. The CDR3 runs 16 residues. CDR3 DNA sequence: TGTGCCAGCAGCTTACCGGACAGGTTGGGGGCCAACGTCCTGACTTTC. Residues: CASSLPDRLGANVLTF.

The rearrangement uses TRBV5-1 and TRBJ1-1; TRBD1 might be the D (6 bases). Deletions cut 1 base from V and 4 bases from J, with 14 bases between. The germline V gene has CDR1 SGHRS and CDR2 YFSETQ. The CDR3 runs 15 residues. The CDR3, as DNA: TGCGCCAGCAGCTTGAACGGGGGGCTTAGCACTGAAGCTTTCTTT. It specifies CASSLNGGLSTEAFF.

The chain has TRBV3-1 (or the pseudogene TRBV3-2) and TRBJ1-1, with TRBD1 matching 9 bases. This CDR3 is built from 15 residues. Losses at the gene ends were 1 base for V and 6 bases for J; bases not matched to a gene: 6. CDR1 and CDR2 (germline): LGHDT, YNNKEL (reference sequence). The CDR3 nucleotides read TGTGCCAGCAGCCAAGGTACGACAGGGGGGTCTGAAGCTTTCTTT. This translates into CASSQGTTGGSEAFF.

This clone appeared a single time. The gene calls are TRBV15 and TRBJ2-7, with 8 bases aligning to TRBD2. Germline CDR1 and CDR2: LNHNV and YYDKDF (reference sequence). The CDR3 totals 13 residues. V dropped 8 bases and J dropped 6; count of bases not matched to a gene: 9. The CDR3 loop is CATGGAGAFEQYF. The DNA of the CDR3 is TGTGCCACCGGGGGAGCGGGAGCTTTCGAGCAGTACTTC.

The chain uses TRBV6-2 or TRBV6-3 and TRBJ1-2, with D unresolved. Germline lookup yields CDR1 MNHEY and CDR2 SVGEGT. Trimming removed 4 bases from V and 4 bases from J, with 7 bases in between. The CDR3 consists of 12 residues. CDR3 nucleotide sequence: TGTGCCAGCAGTTTGAGTTTCTATGGCTACACCTTC. Translated: CASSLSFYGYTF.

J is TRBJ1-1 and V is TRBV9; 7 bases are shared with TRBD1. The germline gives CDR1 SGDLS, CDR2 YYNGEE. There are 13 residues in the CDR3. The V gene end was trimmed by 5 bases and the J gene end by 3 bases; junction bases not matched to a gene: 4. The CDR3 reads CASSDTGDTEAFF. CDR3 bases: TGTGCCAGCAGTGACACAGGGGACACTGAAGCTTTCTTT. Full variable domain (missing parts from reference TRBV9 and TRBJ1-1): DSGVTQTPKHLITATGQRVTLRCSPRSGDLSVYWYQQSLDQGLQFLIQYYNGEERAKGNILERFSAQQFPDLHSELNLSSLELGDSALYFCASSDTGDTEAFFGQGTRLTVV.

The chain recombines TRBV7-9 with TRBJ1-5, with D perhaps matching TRBD1 (5 bases). CDR3 size: 15 residues. In germline, CDR1 is SEHNR, CDR2 FQNEAQ (reference sequence). The V gene lost 5 bases and the J gene lost 2 bases, with 13 bases spanning the gap. CDR3 sequence (DNA): TGTGCCAGCAGCCGCTGGGGGGACGGCAATCAGCCCCAGCATTTT. It translates to CASSRWGDGNQPQHF. Together with reference TRBV7-9 and TRBJ1-5, the CDR3 gives the full variable domain: DTGVSQNPRHKITKRGQNVTFRCDPISEHNRLYWYRQTLGQGPEFLTYFQNEAQLEKSRLLSDRFSAERPKGSFSTLEIQRTEQGDSAMYLCASSRWGDGNQPQHFGDGTRLSIL.

This chain connects TRBV19 to TRBJ2-2; the match to TRBD2 covers 15 bases. CDR1 and CDR2 from the germline V gene are LNHDA and SQIVND (reference sequence). CDR3 size: 16 residues. V trimming: 3 bases; J trimming: 7 bases; junction bases outside the gene matches: 3. Written as DNA, the CDR3 is TGTGCCAGTAGTATCGGACTAGCGGGAGGGGTCGGGGAGCTGTTTTTT. Its protein is CASSIGLAGGVGELFF.

The chain joins TRBV5-5 to TRBJ2-2; 10 bases align to TRBD2. The V and J ends lost 0 bases and 7 bases, in that order; junction bases with no gene match: 12. Germline lookup yields CDR1 SGHKS and CDR2 YYEKEE (reference sequence). CDR3 length equals 18 residues. Here the CDR3 reads CASSLAPSGSVGGGELFF. CDR3 in DNA: TGTGCCAGCAGCTTGGCACCTAGCGGGAGTGTTGGCGGCGGGGAGCTGTTTTTT.

This rearrangement joins TRBV6-5 to TRBJ2-5; D might be TRBD1 (5 bases). Trimming removed 2 bases at V and 5 bases at J, with 9 bases between. The CDR3 has 13 amino acids. The germline CDR1 and CDR2 sequences are MNHEY and SVGAGI. The CDR3 region is CASSYGATETQYF. The CDR3, as DNA: TGTGCCAGCAGTTACGGGGCGACGGAGACCCAGTACTTC.

The CDR3 here is CASSPAGPTGEQYF. DNA of the CDR3: TGTGCCAGCTCACCGGCCGGGCCAACGGGAGAGCAGTACTTC. The J gene is TRBJ2-7, the V gene TRBV18; a possible D gene is TRBD2 (5 bases). The V gene lost 3 bases and the J gene lost 7 bases, with 16 bases spanning the gap. The CDR3 loop spans 14 amino acids. The germline gives CDR1 KGHSH, CDR2 LQKENI.

The V and J genes are TRBV5-1 and TRBJ2-3, with 10 positions matching TRBD1. The CDR3 has 15 residues. V lost 4 bases, J lost 4 bases, and 6 bases stayed unmatched. Germline CDR1 SGHRS, CDR2 YFSETQ. Here the CDR3 reads CASSATGGIADTQYF. The CDR3 DNA reads as TGCGCCAGCAGCGCGACAGGGGGCATCGCAGATACGCAGTATTTT.